These 7 T cell receptor beta chains originate from one sample sequenced in a study of blood T cell repertoires in COVID-19. Repertoires were generated with immunoSEQ multiplex PCR, while TCRdb's copy carries only in-frame clones and drops some. The sample records approximately 100,000 clones, around 88% being singletons. Specimen: peripheral blood. Receptors were obtained from a human donor in a cohort sampled during active COVID-19.

The chain has TRBV5-1 and TRBJ2-1; the match to TRBD2 covers 12 bases. V dropped 0 bases and J dropped 7; count of bases not matched to a gene: 2. Per the germline V gene, CDR1 is SGHRS and CDR2 is YFSETQ. CDR3 length: 15 residues. CDR3 loop: CASSLALAGGNEQFF. The CDR3 bases are TGCGCCAGCAGCTTGGCACTAGCGGGAGGAAATGAGCAGTTCTTC.

The chain recombines TRBV5-6 with TRBJ2-3, with 9 bases identical to TRBD2. The ends lost 5 bases at V and 4 bases at J; junction bases unmatched: 2. CDR3 length: 13 residues. Germline CDR1 and CDR2: SGHDT and YYEEEE. DNA of the CDR3: TGTGCCAGCAGTAGCGGGAGTGCAGATACGCAGTATTTT. Translated: CASSSGSADTQYF.

The V gene is TRBV21-1, the J gene TRBJ2-1; TRBD2 is the table's D call, not checked against the DNA. TRBV21-1 is shown as a pseudogene. This CDR3 has 17 residues. Written as DNA, the CDR3 is TGTGCCAGCAGCAAAGCTCCTAGCGTAGGGGCCTACAATGAGCAGTTCTTC. Protein sequence: CASSKAPSVGAYNEQFF.

The gene calls are TRBV5-1 and TRBJ2-3; 7 bases line up with TRBD2. With V trimmed by 7 bases and J by 0 bases, 8 bases remained unmatched. The CDR3 is 15 residues long. Germline CDR1 and CDR2: SGHRS and YFSETQ. CDR3 DNA sequence: TGCGCCAGCTCGGGGACTACTACTAGCACAGATACGCAGTATTTT. Translation gives CASSGTTTSTDTQYF.

The CDR3 protein is CASSYQASGELFF. The CDR3 coding sequence is TGTGCCAGCAGCTATCAGGCCTCCGGGGAGCTGTTTTTT. The gene calls are TRBV3-1 (or the pseudogene TRBV3-2) and TRBJ2-2; no firm D call. V dropped 5 bases and J dropped 6 bases, with 10 bases sitting between them. From germline, CDR1 is LGHDT and CDR2 YNNKEL (reference sequence). The CDR3 has 13 amino acids.

V and J are TRBV3-1 (or the pseudogene TRBV3-2) and TRBJ1-5, with 7 bases identical to TRBD1. Unmatched junction bases numbered 7, after V lost 2 bases and J lost 0 bases. Germline CDR1 is LGHDT and CDR2 is YNNKEL (reference sequence). This CDR3 spans 17 amino acids. Here the CDR3 DNA reads TGTGCCAGCAGCCAACGATACACAGGGGCTAGCAATCAGCCCCAGCATTTT. Encoded protein: CASSQRYTGASNQPQHF.

This chain links TRBV2 with TRBJ2-2; D is possibly TRBD1 or TRBD2 (5 bases each). Deletions cut 4 bases from V and 4 bases from J, with 16 bases between. Germline CDR1 reads SNHLY; CDR2 reads FYNNEI. This CDR3 is built from 16 residues. The CDR3 DNA is TGTGCCAGCAGTGTAGCGTTAGGGGTCGGCACCGGGGAGCTGTTTTTT. Translating gives CASSVALGVGTGELFF.